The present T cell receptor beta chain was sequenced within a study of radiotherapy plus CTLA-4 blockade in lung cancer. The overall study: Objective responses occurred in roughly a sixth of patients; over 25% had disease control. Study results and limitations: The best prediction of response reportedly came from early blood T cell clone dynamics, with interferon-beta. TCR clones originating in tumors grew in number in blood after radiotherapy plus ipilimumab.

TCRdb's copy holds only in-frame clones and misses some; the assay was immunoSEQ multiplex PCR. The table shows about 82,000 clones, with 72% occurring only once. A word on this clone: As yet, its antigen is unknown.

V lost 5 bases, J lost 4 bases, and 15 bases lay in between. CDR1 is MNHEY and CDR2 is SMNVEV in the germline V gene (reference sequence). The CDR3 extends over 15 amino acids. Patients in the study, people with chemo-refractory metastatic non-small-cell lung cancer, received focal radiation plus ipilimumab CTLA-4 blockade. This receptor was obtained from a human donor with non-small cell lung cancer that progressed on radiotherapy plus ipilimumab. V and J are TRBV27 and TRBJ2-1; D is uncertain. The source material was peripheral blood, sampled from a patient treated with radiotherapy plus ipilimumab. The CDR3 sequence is CASSPGPGIYNEQFF. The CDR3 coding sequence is TGTGCCAGCAGTCCCGGACCAGGAATTTACAATGAGCAGTTCTTC.